The 29 T cell receptor beta chains reported below all come from one sample, sequenced in a study of T cells in Graves' hyperthyroidism and ophthalmopathy. The TCR beta CDR3 regions underwent amplification using RNA transcripts as the source. The primer set for the first-round RT-PCR of the TCR CDR3 was HTBI. TCRdb ran MiXCR on the multiplex PCR reads and lists one entry per CDR3 protein. The table records around 690,000 distinct CDR3 sequences, less than 25% of them present only once. Sequences were obtained from blood. The receptors here all came from a young man with Graves' ophthalmopathy.

The V call is TRBV19, the J call TRBJ2-7; D is unresolved. The V end was cut by 2 bases, the J end by 3 bases, with 8 bases between. Germline V CDR1 and CDR2: LNHDA, SQIVND (reference sequence). CDR3 length: 13 amino acids. The CDR3 loop is CASSITFNYEQYF. The CDR3 bases are TGTGCCAGTAGTATAACCTTTAACTACGAGCAGTACTTC.

This clonotype was counted only a few times. The chain is built from TRBV13 and TRBJ2-7; either TRBD1 or TRBD2 may fit D (5 bases each). The CDR3 length is 14 residues. Germline lookup yields CDR1 PRHDT and CDR2 FYEKMQ (reference sequence). Trimming stripped 3 bases from V and 7 bases from J, with 16 bases between. CDR3: CASSFSGASREQYF. CDR3 DNA sequence: TGTGCCAGCAGCTTTTCCGGGGCAAGCAGGGAGCAGTACTTC.

Ten or more counts support this clonotype. The chain is built from TRBV3-1 and TRBJ1-1; a weak D match, TRBD1 (5 bases). The CDR3 totals 15 residues. V shed 3 bases and J shed 0 bases, with 11 bases lying between them. CDR1 and CDR2 from the germline V gene are LGHDT and YNNKEL (reference sequence). CDR3 region: CASSQGVYLNTEAFF. In DNA form, the CDR3 reads TGTGCCAGCAGCCAGGGGGTTTATCTGAACACTGAAGCTTTCTTT.

The table lists this clonotype with a few counts. The J gene is TRBJ2-1, the V gene TRBV20-1; TRBD1 agrees at 10 bases. Germline V CDR1 and CDR2: DFQATT, SNEGSKA (reference sequence). This CDR3 is built from 15 residues. V lost 6 bases and J lost 0; bases outside the gene matches: 5. The CDR3 DNA is TGCAGTGCACGTGGACAGGGGGTCTCCTACAATGAGCAGTTCTTC. This sequence encodes CSARGQGVSYNEQFF.

This clonotype was detected only a few times. The genes are TRBV18 and TRBJ1-4; no definite D call. The CDR3 totals 15 residues. CDR1 is KGHSH, CDR2 LQKENI, per germline. V lost 2 bases to trimming and J lost 4 bases, with 11 bases between them. CDR3 DNA sequence: TGTGCCAGCTCACCAAGAGGGCAGATTAATGAAAAACTGTTTTTT. It codes for CASSPRGQINEKLFF.

This clonotype has at least ten counts. V usage is TRBV2 and J usage is TRBJ2-1, with 7 bases fitting TRBD2. The CDR3 extends over 15 amino acids. The V gene's germline CDR1 is SNHLY and CDR2 FYNNEI. V shed 2 bases, J shed 5 bases, and the junction held 6 bases outside the gene matches. CDR3: CASSERAGNDNEQFF. The CDR3 coding sequence is TGTGCCAGCAGTGAAAGAGCGGGGAACGACAATGAGCAGTTCTTC.

This clonotype was seen many times. This chain joins TRBV12-3 or TRBV12-4 and TRBJ1-4, with no clear D. Between the trimmed V and J ends, which lost 7 bases and 8 bases, there was a span of 8 bases. The CDR3 has 11 residues. CDR3 in DNA: TGTGCCAGCAAAAGGAAGGAAAAACTGTTTTTT. This translates into CASKRKEKLFF.

This clonotype was detected only a few times. This sequence joins TRBV4-2 and TRBJ2-7; D perhaps matches TRBD2 (6 bases). In germline, CDR1 is LGHNA, CDR2 YNFKEQ. CDR3 length equals 16 residues. Trimming removed 1 base at V and 3 bases at J, with 16 bases between. The DNA for the CDR3 is TGTGCCAGCAGCCAAGCTCCCGGACTAAAACACTACGAGCAGTACTTC. It yields the protein CASSQAPGLKHYEQYF.

This clonotype has ten or more counts. J is TRBJ2-2 and V is TRBV7-9; tentative D call: TRBD1 (6 bases). This CDR3 spans 15 amino acids. The V gene lost 5 bases and the J gene lost 4 bases, with 14 bases spanning the gap. CDR1 is SEHNR, CDR2 FQNEAQ, per germline (reference sequence). The CDR3 DNA reads as TGTGCCAGCAGCGCGTACAGGGCGACCACCGGGGAGCTGTTTTTT. This codes for CASSAYRATTGELFF.

As regards this clonotype: This may arise from a read error, as a much more abundant clone is one base away. V is TRBV6-5 and J is TRBJ2-7; 7 positions match TRBD2. CDR1 is MNHEY and CDR2 is SVGAGI in the germline V gene. The CDR3 covers 15 residues. After removal of 4 bases from V and 0 bases from J, the junction contained 6 bases not matched to a gene. CDR3 residues: CASSCAGDSSYEQYF. The CDR3 DNA reads as TGTGCCAGCAGTTGCGCGGGGGACTCCTCCTACGAGCAGTACTTC.

This clonotype showed up many times. V gene TRBV28 combines with J gene TRBJ2-7; TRBD2 matches 9 bases. The CDR3 consists of 14 residues. CDR1 MDHEN and CDR2 SYDVKM come from the germline V gene. V lost 6 bases and J lost 2; bases outside the gene matches: 5. CDR3 protein: CASSRLAVPYEQYF. DNA for the CDR3: TGTGCCAGCAGCCGACTAGCGGTTCCCTACGAGCAGTACTTC.

This chain uses TRBV30 with TRBJ2-3, with 10 positions matching TRBD1. V lost 2 bases and J lost 5; bases outside the gene matches: 4. The CDR3 has 14 amino acids. Germline CDR1 reads GTSNPN; CDR2 reads SVGIG (reference sequence). The CDR3 loop reads CAWSRGQGGDTQYF. The CDR3 nucleotides read TGTGCCTGGAGTCGTGGACAGGGGGGAGATACGCAGTATTTT.

This chain connects TRBV25-1 to TRBJ2-7, with D hard to call. The CDR3 runs to 13 residues. V was pared by 4 bases and J by 2 bases, with 9 bases between. Germline loops: CDR1 MGHDK, CDR2 SYGVNS. CDR3 protein: CASSGPETYEQYF. The CDR3 region has the DNA TGTGCCAGCAGTGGACCGGAAACCTACGAGCAGTACTTC.

There are many counts of this clonotype. The genes are TRBV5-1 and TRBJ2-7; 10 nucleotides align to TRBD2. V dropped 0 bases and J dropped 2; count of bases not matched to a gene: 2. Germline V gene data show CDR1 as SGHRS and CDR2 as YFSETQ. There are 15 residues in the CDR3. The CDR3 loop is CASSLATSGTYEQYF. The CDR3 DNA sequence: TGCGCCAGCAGCTTGGCCACTAGCGGGACCTACGAGCAGTACTTC.

This clonotype was counted a few times. This chain joins TRBV5-1 and TRBJ2-2; D is unclear. Trimming pared 3 bases from V and 1 base from J, leaving 10 bases between. In germline, CDR1 is SGHRS, CDR2 YFSETQ. This CDR3 contains 15 residues. CDR3 region: CASSSDSGNTGELFF. The CDR3 nucleotides are TGCGCCAGCAGCTCGGATTCCGGGAACACCGGGGAGCTGTTTTTT. The full variable domain, in which reference TRBV5-1 and TRBJ2-2 provide the parts outside the CDR3, is KAGVTQTPRYLIKTRGQQVTLSCSPISGHRSVSWYQQTPGQGLQFLFEYFSETQRNKGNFPGRFSGRQFSNSRSEMNVSTLELGDSALYLCASSSDSGNTGELFFGEGSRLTVL.

The V and J genes are TRBV7-6 and TRBJ2-7; D assignment may be TRBD1 or TRBD2 (6 bases each). Germline assignment: CDR1 SGHVS and CDR2 FNYEAQ. The ends were cut back, 5 bases at V and 3 bases at J, with 14 bases in the middle. This CDR3 region has 14 residues. CDR3 sequence reads: CASSPKGGYYEQYF. CDR3 bases: TGTGCCAGCAGCCCTAAAGGGGGGTACTACGAGCAGTACTTC.

Regarding this clonotype: The junction and the germline gene differ at one end; a read error may be behind it. The chain joins TRBV3-1 to TRBJ2-1; D is uncertain. This CDR3 spans 12 amino acids. CDR1 is LGHDT, CDR2 YNNKEL, per germline (reference sequence). The CDR3 here is CASSQDAREQSF. The DNA for the CDR3 is TGTGCCAGCAGCCAAGATGCGCGTGAGCAGTCCTTC.

Only a few counts were recorded for this clonotype. This rearrangement joins TRBV5-1 to TRBJ2-7; D may be TRBD2 (5 bases). The germline CDR1 and CDR2 sequences are SGHRS and YFSETQ. The CDR3 consists of 13 residues. V gave up 2 bases and J gave up 6 bases, with 12 bases separating them. CDR3 sequence reads: CASSLTTSAEQYF. The CDR3, as DNA: TGCGCCAGCAGCTTAACCACTAGTGCCGAGCAGTACTTC.

This clonotype was detected many times. The genes are TRBV7-8 and TRBJ2-5, with 9 bases aligning to TRBD1. CDR1 and CDR2 (germline): SGHVS, FQNEAQ. V lost 4 bases to trimming and J lost 5 bases; unmatched junction nucleotides: 14. The CDR3 has 17 amino acids. CDR3 coding DNA: TGTGCCAGCAGCTCTACAAGGGGGACAGGGATAAGGGAGACCCAGTACTTC. Protein sequence: CASSSTRGTGIRETQYF.

This clonotype was counted many times. The genes are TRBV12-3 or TRBV12-4 and TRBJ2-1, with D perhaps TRBD2 (6 bases). This CDR3 is built from 15 residues. Trimming removed 7 bases at V and 4 bases at J, with 17 bases between. The CDR3 loop is CASTDYRVPYNEQFF. The CDR3 DNA follows: TGTGCCAGCACGGACTACCGAGTGCCTTACAATGAGCAGTTCTTC.

This clonotype was counted between two and nine times. The chain employs TRBV11-2 and TRBJ2-2; D is possibly TRBD1 (6 bases). Trimming left V 5 bases short and J 2 bases short, with 9 bases between. Germline CDR1 is SGHAT and CDR2 is FQNNGV. This CDR3 contains 14 residues. The CDR3 region is CASSRTDNTGELFF. CDR3 nucleotides: TGTGCCAGCAGCCGGACAGATAACACCGGGGAGCTGTTTTTT.

This clonotype has a handful of counts. The chain employs TRBV30 and TRBJ2-2; 10 bases agree with TRBD2. The germline gives CDR1 GTSNPN, CDR2 SVGIG (reference sequence). There are 14 residues in the CDR3. Trimming removed 4 bases from V and 5 bases from J; junction bases left unmatched: 4. This CDR3 is CAWKLAGATGELFF. The CDR3 DNA reads TGTGCCTGGAAGCTAGCGGGAGCGACCGGGGAGCTGTTTTTT.

In this sample, this clonotype turned up many times. The chain recombines TRBV20-1 with TRBJ1-6; D unresolved. The germline CDR1 and CDR2 sequences are DFQATT and SNEGSKA (reference sequence). The CDR3 has 12 amino acids. The ends were cut back, 4 bases at V and 9 bases at J, with 10 bases in the middle. Here the CDR3 DNA reads TGCAGTGCTAATCTGAACGCTTCACCCCTCCACTTT. It yields the protein CSANLNASPLHF.

V is TRBV4-1 and J is TRBJ1-2; D not resolved. This CDR3 has 14 residues. Germline V gene lookup returns CDR1 MGHRA and CDR2 YSYEKL. V was pared by 5 bases and J by 4 bases, with 14 bases between. The CDR3 DNA is TGCGCCAGCAGCGTACCAGCCTCGTCCTATGGCTACACCTTC. This sequence encodes CASSVPASSYGYTF.

The gene calls are TRBV10-1 and TRBJ2-7, with TRBD1 as a possible D gene (6 bases). V dropped 4 bases and J dropped 0 bases, with 7 bases sitting between them. The CDR3 length is 13 residues. CDR1 WNHNN and CDR2 SYGVQD come from the germline V gene (reference sequence). CDR3 region: CASSGGLSYEQYF. The CDR3, as DNA: TGCGCCAGCAGTGGGGGGCTCTCCTACGAGCAGTACTTC.

This clonotype came up many times. V usage is TRBV11-2 and J usage is TRBJ2-5; 10 positions agree with TRBD2. Per the germline V gene, CDR1 is SGHAT and CDR2 is FQNNGV. With V trimmed by 2 bases and J by 2 bases, 5 bases remained unmatched. The CDR3 loop spans 16 amino acids. CDR3: CASSLQAGGYQETQYF. The CDR3 nucleotides read TGTGCCAGCAGCTTACAAGCGGGAGGGTATCAAGAGACCCAGTACTTC. Supplemented by reference TRBV11-2 and TRBJ2-5, the full variable domain reads EAGVAQSPRYKIIEKRQSVAFWCNPISGHATLYWYQQILGQGPKLLIQFQNNGVVDDSQLPKDRFSAERLKGVDSTLKIQPAKLEDSAVYLCASSLQAGGYQETQYFGPGTRLLVL.

Worth noting for this clonotype: Sequence at one end of the junction differs from germline and may be a read error. The chain joins TRBV6-1 to TRBJ2-5, with TRBD2 as a possible D gene (5 bases). Germline-derived CDR1 and CDR2 are MNHNS and SASEGT. CDR3 length equals 12 residues. CDR3: CASTGIQEAQYF. The CDR3 DNA is TGTGCCAGCACCGGGATACAAGAGGCCCAGTACTTC.

The chain couples TRBV6-1 to TRBJ2-1; TRBD2 agrees at 8 bases. Germline CDR1 and CDR2: MNHNS and SASEGT. Losses at the gene ends were 5 bases for V and 3 bases for J; bases not matched to a gene: 9. The length of the CDR3 is 16 residues. CDR3 DNA sequence: TGTGCCAGCAGTCCCTGGGGGACTAGTAGCTACAATGAGCAGTTCTTC. It yields the protein CASSPWGTSSYNEQFF.

Note on this clonotype: Since a much larger clone is just one base distant, this may be a read error. The conserved closing phenylalanine or tryptophan is absent in this CDR3, likely reflecting a read error. J is TRBJ1-1 and V is TRBV20-1; D possibly corresponds to TRBD1 (5 bases). The germline gives CDR1 DFQATT, CDR2 SNEGSKA (reference sequence). The CDR3 consists of 12 residues. Trimming shortened V by 5 bases and J by 2 bases, and 9 bases separated the two germline ends. This CDR3 reads CSADSQNTEAFS. For the CDR3, the DNA is TGCAGTGCTGACAGCCAAAACACTGAAGCTTTCTCT.